The 30 T cell receptor beta chains presented below share a single source sample, sequenced in a study of blood T cell repertoires in COVID-19. The method was immunoSEQ multiplex PCR; TCRdb's version includes in-frame clones alone and lacks a portion of them. The sample contains 180,000 or so clones, about 85% of which appear only once. What was sequenced was peripheral blood. These receptor sequences come from a young man with acute or convalescent COVID-19.

DNA for the CDR3: TGCGCCAGCAGCTTGGCCGCTTTTCACGGGAGGGGCCTCGGGGAGCTGTTTTTT. This encodes CASSLAAFHGRGLGELFF. The rearrangement links TRBV5-1 to TRBJ2-2; TRBD2 matches 8 bases. Germline values: CDR1 SGHRS, CDR2 YFSETQ. The CDR3 is 18 amino acids. With V trimmed by 0 bases and J by 7 bases, 14 bases remained unmatched.

CDR3 DNA: TGTGCCAGCAGCCAAGATCAGGGACTAGCGGGGGGGCTAGAGACCCAGTACTTC. Its translation: CASSQDQGLAGGLETQYF. This rearrangement joins TRBV4-2 to TRBJ2-5; 16 nucleotides align to TRBD2. The CDR3 consists of 18 residues. The V gene end was trimmed by 0 bases and the J gene end by 4 bases; junction bases not matched to a gene: 5. Per germline, CDR1 LGHNA and CDR2 YNFKEQ.

The chain has TRBV19 and TRBJ1-1, with TRBD1 as a possible D gene (5 bases). The CDR3 is made up of 12 amino acids. Trimming removed 7 bases at V and 5 bases at J, with 11 bases between. Germline CDR1 reads LNHDA; CDR2 reads SQIVND (reference sequence). The CDR3: CASNRGGTEAFF. CDR3 nucleotide sequence: TGTGCCAGTAATAGGGGTGGGACTGAAGCTTTCTTT.

The J gene is TRBJ2-6, the V gene TRBV18; D is possibly TRBD1 (6 bases). The CDR3 extends over 18 amino acids. Germline loops: CDR1 KGHSH, CDR2 LQKENI. V dropped 1 base and J dropped 4 bases, with 17 bases sitting between them. The CDR3 region is CASSPRTPGASGANVLTF. The CDR3 DNA reads as TGTGCCAGCTCACCACGTACCCCAGGGGCATCGGGGGCCAACGTCCTGACTTTC.

The CDR3 loop reads CASNGGTNQPQHF. In DNA, the CDR3 is TGTGCCAGCAATGGCGGGACCAATCAGCCCCAGCATTTT. The V gene is TRBV12-3 or TRBV12-4, the J gene TRBJ1-5; D might be TRBD1 (5 bases). The germline V and J ends were trimmed by 7 bases and 3 bases, with 10 bases remaining between them. The CDR3 loop spans 13 amino acids.

The CDR3 here is CATSDPLQGLYGYTF. The CDR3 DNA sequence: TGTGCCACCAGTGACCCCTTACAGGGTCTCTATGGCTACACCTTC. The chain recombines TRBV24-1 with TRBJ1-2; possible D gene TRBD1, 6 bases. This CDR3 is built from 15 residues. V was trimmed by 4 bases and J by 4 bases, leaving 15 bases between them. CDR1 and CDR2 (germline): KGHDR, SFDVKD.

This clone was observed a few times. The chain carries TRBV2 and TRBJ1-5; D unclear. Per germline, CDR1 SNHLY and CDR2 FYNNEI. Trimming stripped 7 bases from V and 7 bases from J, with 14 bases between. The CDR3 is 13 residues long. Written as DNA, the CDR3 is TGTGCCAGCAAATTGGGTGGAGAACAGCCCCAGCATTTT. Protein: CASKLGGEQPQHF.

The chain recombines TRBV6-6 with TRBJ2-7; 8 bases are shared with TRBD1. J was trimmed by 4 bases and V by 2 bases; bases with no gene match: 10. This CDR3 comprises 16 residues. Germline V gives CDR1 MNHNY, CDR2 SVGAGI (reference sequence). The CDR3 DNA is TGTGCCAGCAGTTACACGAGGCGTCAGGGGGCATACGAGCAGTACTTC. It translates to CASSYTRRQGAYEQYF.

The rearrangement joins TRBV3-1 (or the pseudogene TRBV3-2) to TRBJ1-1; tentative D call: TRBD1 (6 bases). CDR1 and CDR2 (germline): LGHDT, YNNKEL (reference sequence). Trimming took off 1 base at V and 8 bases at J, with 11 bases between the two ends. The CDR3 is made up of 13 amino acids. The CDR3 reads CASSQGRGQEAFF. The CDR3 nucleotides read TGTGCCAGCAGCCAAGGACGGGGACAAGAAGCTTTCTTT.

This clone was observed a handful of times. The V call is TRBV2, the J call TRBJ1-1; D gene uncertain. Germline V lookup: CDR1 SNHLY, CDR2 FYNNEI. The CDR3 covers 15 residues. V was shortened by 8 bases and J by 4 bases, with 20 bases between the two germline ends. CDR3 region: CASLRGNIRGTEAFF. The DNA for the CDR3 is TGTGCCAGCCTGAGAGGGAATATCCGAGGCACTGAAGCTTTCTTT. Full variable domain (outside the CDR3, taken from reference TRBV2 and TRBJ1-1): EPEVTQTPSHQVTQMGQEVILRCVPISNHLYFYWYRQILGQKVEFLVSFYNNEISEKSEIFDDQFSVERPDGSNFTLKIRSTKLEDSAMYFCASLRGNIRGTEAFFGQGTRLTVV.

The genes are TRBV19 and TRBJ2-6; D perhaps matches TRBD2 (7 bases). CDR1 is LNHDA and CDR2 is SQIVND in the germline V gene (reference sequence). This CDR3 is built from 18 residues. The V end was cut by 6 bases, the J end by 1 base, with 19 bases between. CDR3 region: CASSPPGGGQSGANVLTF. The CDR3 region has the DNA TGTGCCAGTAGCCCACCCGGCGGGGGCCAATCTGGGGCCAACGTCCTGACTTTC.

V usage is TRBV7-2 and J usage is TRBJ2-2; TRBD1 matches 7 bases. The J segment lost 0 bases and the V segment lost 5 bases, leaving 6 bases of the junction unmatched. The CDR3 runs to 16 residues. Germline lookup yields CDR1 SGHTA and CDR2 FQGNSA. The CDR3 sequence is CASSADRSTNTGELFF. CDR3 in DNA: TGTGCCAGCAGCGCGGACAGGTCAACGAACACCGGGGAGCTGTTTTTT.

This chain joins TRBV19 and TRBJ1-5; TRBD1 matches 8 bases. Germline-derived CDR1 and CDR2 are LNHDA and SQIVND (reference sequence). The ends lost 2 bases at V and 1 base at J; junction bases unmatched: 4. The CDR3 is made up of 16 amino acids. The CDR3 coding sequence is TGTGCCAGTAGTATAAGAACAGGGGGGAGCAATCAGCCCCAGCATTTT. Translation gives CASSIRTGGSNQPQHF.

This rearrangement joins TRBV6-5 to TRBJ2-3; 8 nucleotides align to TRBD2. CDR1 is MNHEY, CDR2 SVGAGI, per germline. V was pared by 6 bases and J by 4 bases, with 9 bases of the junction left unmatched. CDR3 length: 15 amino acids. The CDR3 DNA is TGTGCCAGCAGGAATACGGGGGGGCGGCCAGATACGCAGTATTTT. This sequence encodes CASRNTGGRPDTQYF.

To note about this clone: A single base separates this from a much larger clone, so it may be a read error. This rearrangement joins TRBV6-6 to TRBJ1-5; TRBD1 agrees at 9 bases. There are 13 residues in the CDR3. Germline V lookup: CDR1 MNHNY, CDR2 SVGAGI (reference sequence). Germline trimming cut 6 bases from V and 4 bases from J; bases unmatched to any gene: 1. In DNA form, the CDR3 reads TGTGCCAGCAGAGGACAGGGGAATCAGCCCCAGCATTTT. Amino acid sequence: CASRGQGNQPQHF.

This clone has only a few counts. In nucleotides, the CDR3 is TGTGCCAGCGGAACGGCGGGGGGGCAAGAGACCCAGTACTTC. As protein: CASGTAGGQETQYF. The V call is TRBV2, the J call TRBJ2-5; TRBD2 aligns across 9 bases. Trimming removed 8 bases from V and 2 bases from J; junction bases left unmatched: 6. There are 14 residues in the CDR3. CDR1 is SNHLY, CDR2 FYNNEI, per germline.

The chain has TRBV29-1 and TRBJ2-7; D perhaps matches TRBD2 (7 bases). The germline gives CDR1 SQVTM, CDR2 ANQGSEA. This CDR3 is built from 15 residues. Deletions cut 6 bases from V and 5 bases from J, with 23 bases between. CDR3 sequence: CSVGGRDGHLDEQYF. The CDR3 nucleotides are TGCAGCGTCGGGGGGCGGGACGGGCATCTGGACGAGCAGTACTTC.

The chain links TRBV19 to TRBJ1-2; possibly TRBD1 for D (5 bases). The ends were cut back, 3 bases at V and 8 bases at J, with 16 bases in the middle. The CDR3 loop spans 14 amino acids. Germline V lookup: CDR1 LNHDA, CDR2 SQIVND (reference sequence). The CDR3 loop reads CASSMTEVLWGYTF. For the CDR3, the DNA is TGTGCCAGTAGTATGACAGAGGTACTATGGGGCTACACCTTC.

The chain combines TRBV3-1 (or the pseudogene TRBV3-2) with TRBJ1-6; 11 bases map to TRBD1. V was pared by 1 base and J by 8 bases, with 7 bases of the junction left unmatched. This CDR3 region has 17 residues. Germline values: CDR1 LGHDT, CDR2 YNNKEL (reference sequence). This chain's CDR3 is CASSQVGTGGYYSPLHF. The DNA for the CDR3 is TGTGCCAGCAGCCAAGTAGGGACAGGGGGTTATTATTCACCCCTCCACTTT.

This clone came up a few times. CDR3 sequence (DNA): TGTGCCAGCAGCTCCGGACAGGGGTTGACCAATGAAAAACTGTTTTTT. Encoded protein: CASSSGQGLTNEKLFF. The chain links TRBV11-2 to TRBJ1-4; 9 positions match TRBD1. The CDR3 length is 16 residues. The germline V gene has CDR1 SGHAT and CDR2 FQNNGV. V was clipped by 4 bases and J by 5 bases; unmatched bases: 8.

The chain has TRBV2 and TRBJ2-7, with 9 bases lining up with TRBD1. Germline CDR1 SNHLY, CDR2 FYNNEI. V was pared by 3 bases and J by 5 bases, with 11 bases of the junction left unmatched. The CDR3 contains 16 residues. CDR3 in amino acids: CASSDFSGTGSHEQYF. The CDR3 DNA reads as TGTGCCAGCAGTGATTTTTCTGGGACAGGGTCCCACGAGCAGTACTTC.

The rearrangement links TRBV19 to TRBJ1-1; TRBD1 is a possible D gene (6 bases). The length of the CDR3 is 14 residues. CDR1 is LNHDA, CDR2 SQIVND, per germline (reference sequence). V lost 7 bases, J lost 1 base, and 13 bases lay in between. This CDR3 reads CASTSRTANTEAFF. CDR3 nucleotide sequence: TGTGCCAGTACCTCCCGGACAGCGAACACTGAAGCTTTCTTT.

For this clone: Other DNA sequences in this specimen translate into the identical CDR3. The chain joins TRBV12-3 or TRBV12-4 to TRBJ1-2; possibly TRBD1 for D (6 bases). The CDR3 is made up of 13 amino acids. With 3 bases removed from V and 5 bases from J, the gap between germline ends came to 10 bases. Written as DNA, the CDR3 is TGTGCCAGCAGTTTGGGGCAGGGGTATGGCTACACCTTC. It is translated as CASSLGQGYGYTF.

The chain recombines TRBV30 with TRBJ1-2, with 7 bases fitting TRBD1. The J segment lost 8 bases and the V segment lost 1 base, leaving 7 bases of the junction unmatched. This CDR3 has 13 amino acids. Germline CDR1 is GTSNPN and CDR2 is SVGIG (reference sequence). The CDR3, as DNA: TGTGCCTGGAGTGAGGAGGGGGCGGAGGGCTACACCTTC. Its translation: CAWSEEGAEGYTF.

The rearrangement uses TRBV29-1 and TRBJ1-1; possible D gene TRBD1, 6 bases. This CDR3 has 13 residues. Germline V gene data show CDR1 as SQVTM and CDR2 as ANQGSEA. The V gene lost 7 bases and the J gene lost 5 bases, with 17 bases spanning the gap. CDR3 residues: CSAGGGGLTEAFF. The CDR3 nucleotides are TGCAGCGCCGGGGGCGGGGGTCTAACTGAAGCTTTCTTT.

As DNA, the CDR3 is TGTGCCAGCAGTGAAGGGGTCGGGGAGCTGTTTTTT. Protein: CASSEGVGELFF. The chain has TRBV6-4 and TRBJ2-2; D may be TRBD1 (5 bases). Germline V gene sequence: CDR1 MRHNA, CDR2 SNTAGT. Trimming left V 3 bases short and J 7 bases short, with 6 bases between. CDR3 size: 12 residues.

This rearrangement joins TRBV5-1 to TRBJ2-2; TRBD1 matches at 9 bases. With 7 bases clipped from V and 1 base from J, the junction kept 2 bases outside the gene matches. Per germline, CDR1 SGHRS and CDR2 YFSETQ. CDR3 length equals 14 residues. The CDR3 sequence: CASSGQGNTGELFF. CDR3 sequence (DNA): TGCGCCAGCTCGGGACAGGGGAACACCGGGGAGCTGTTTTTT.

The chain employs TRBV5-1 and TRBJ1-1; D unclear. The germline V and J ends were trimmed by 5 bases and 0 bases, with 11 bases remaining between them. Germline CDR1 is SGHRS and CDR2 is YFSETQ. This CDR3 region has 14 residues. This CDR3 is CASRGGSVNTEAFF. The CDR3 DNA reads TGCGCCAGCAGGGGAGGTTCGGTGAACACTGAAGCTTTCTTT.

This sequence joins TRBV6-5 and TRBJ2-5; 7 nucleotides match TRBD2. Germline V gene lookup returns CDR1 MNHEY and CDR2 SVGAGI. The V gene end was trimmed by 7 bases and the J gene end by 1 base; junction bases not matched to a gene: 6. The CDR3 loop spans 14 amino acids. The CDR3 sequence is CASTYGGTQETQYF. DNA of the CDR3: TGTGCCAGCACGTACGGGGGGACCCAAGAGACCCAGTACTTC.

This clone was found a few times. The V call is TRBV3-1 (or the pseudogene TRBV3-2), the J call TRBJ1-4; TRBD1 is a possible D gene (5 bases). Germline CDR1 is LGHDT and CDR2 is YNNKEL (reference sequence). There are 14 residues in the CDR3. Trimming took 5 bases from V and 2 from J, leaving 9 bases between them. The CDR3 reads CASSFGHTNEKLFF. Written as DNA, the CDR3 is TGTGCCAGCAGCTTCGGACATACTAATGAAAAACTGTTTTTT.